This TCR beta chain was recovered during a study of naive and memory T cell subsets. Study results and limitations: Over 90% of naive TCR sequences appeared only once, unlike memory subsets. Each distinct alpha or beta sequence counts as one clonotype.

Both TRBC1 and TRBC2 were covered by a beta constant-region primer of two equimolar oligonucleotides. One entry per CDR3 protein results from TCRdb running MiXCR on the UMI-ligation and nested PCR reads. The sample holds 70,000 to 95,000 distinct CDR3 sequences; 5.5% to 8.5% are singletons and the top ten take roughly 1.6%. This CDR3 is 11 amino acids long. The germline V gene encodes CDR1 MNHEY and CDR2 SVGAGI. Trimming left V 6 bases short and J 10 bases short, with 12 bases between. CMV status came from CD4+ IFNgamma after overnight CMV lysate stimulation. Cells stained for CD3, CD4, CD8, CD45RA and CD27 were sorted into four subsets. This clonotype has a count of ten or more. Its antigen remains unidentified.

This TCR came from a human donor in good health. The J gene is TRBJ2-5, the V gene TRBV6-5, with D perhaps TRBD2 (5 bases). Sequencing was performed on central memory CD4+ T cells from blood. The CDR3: CASSQGSIQYF. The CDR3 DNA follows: TGTGCCAGCAGCCAAGGGAGCATCCAGTACTTC.